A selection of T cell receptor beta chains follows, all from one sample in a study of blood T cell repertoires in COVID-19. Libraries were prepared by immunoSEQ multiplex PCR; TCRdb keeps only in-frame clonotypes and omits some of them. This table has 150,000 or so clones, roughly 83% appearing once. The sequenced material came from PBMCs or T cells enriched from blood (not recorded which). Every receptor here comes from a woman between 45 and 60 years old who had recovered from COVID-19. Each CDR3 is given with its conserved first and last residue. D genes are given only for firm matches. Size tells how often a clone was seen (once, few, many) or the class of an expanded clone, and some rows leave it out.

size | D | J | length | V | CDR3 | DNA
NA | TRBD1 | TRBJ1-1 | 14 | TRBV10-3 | CAISQQGAGTEAFF | TGTGCCATCAGCCAACAGGGGGCCGGTACTGAAGCTTTCTTT
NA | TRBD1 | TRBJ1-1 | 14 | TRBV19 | CASSLQGGYTEAFF | TGTGCCAGTAGTTTGCAGGGGGGATACACTGAAGCTTTCTTT
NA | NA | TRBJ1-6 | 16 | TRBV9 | CASSVGPLGYNSPLHF | TGTGCCAGCAGCGTAGGGCCGCTCGGGTATAATTCACCCCTCCACTTT
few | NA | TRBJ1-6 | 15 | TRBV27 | CASSPRESWYSPLHF | TGTGCCAGCAGTCCTCGGGAGTCCTGGTATTCACCCCTCCACTTT
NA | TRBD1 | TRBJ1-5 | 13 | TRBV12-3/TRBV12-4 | CATGQGGNQPQHF | TGTGCCACCGGACAGGGGGGCAATCAGCCCCAGCATTTT
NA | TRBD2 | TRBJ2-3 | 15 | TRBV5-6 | CASSRLATLTDTQYF | TGTGCCAGCAGCAGACTAGCGACCCTCACAGATACGCAGTATTTT
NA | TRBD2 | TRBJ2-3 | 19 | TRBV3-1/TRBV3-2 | CASSLRLSSRLAGADTQYF | TGTGCCAGCAGCCTGAGGCTTTCGTCTCGACTAGCGGGGGCAGATACGCAGTATTTT
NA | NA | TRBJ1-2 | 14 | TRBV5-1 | CASSLAGDFYGYTF | TGCGCCAGCAGCTTGGCCGGGGATTTCTATGGCTACACCTTC
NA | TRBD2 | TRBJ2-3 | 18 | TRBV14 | CASSPLAPSGTYTDTQYF | TGTGCCAGCAGCCCCCTGGCCCCTAGCGGGACATACACAGATACGCAGTATTTT
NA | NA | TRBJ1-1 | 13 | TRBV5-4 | CASSLVSGGDAFF | TGTGCCAGCAGCTTGGTCAGTGGAGGGGATGCTTTCTTT
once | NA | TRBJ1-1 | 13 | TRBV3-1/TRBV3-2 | CAGTSTEGTEAFF | TGTGCCGGCACCTCCACGGAGGGGACTGAAGCTTTCTTT
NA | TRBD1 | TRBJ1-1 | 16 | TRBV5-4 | CASSPTGGTGGTEAFF | TGTGCCAGCAGCCCCACCGGGGGGACAGGGGGCACTGAAGCTTTCTTT
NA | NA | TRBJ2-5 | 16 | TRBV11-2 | CASSKFPGARQETQYF | TGTGCCAGCAGCAAATTTCCAGGGGCAAGACAAGAGACCCAGTACTTC
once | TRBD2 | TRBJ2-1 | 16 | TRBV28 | CASSRNSGTRYNEQFF | TGTGCCAGCAGCCGGAACAGCGGGACCAGATACAATGAGCAGTTCTTC
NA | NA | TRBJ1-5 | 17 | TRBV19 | CASSPGGGPQSNQPQHF | TGTGCCAGTAGCCCCGGGGGGGGGCCTCAAAGCAATCAGCCCCAGCATTTT
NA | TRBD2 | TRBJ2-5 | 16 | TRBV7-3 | CASSANLAGGLETQYF | TGTGCCAGCAGCGCCAACCTAGCGGGGGGGTTGGAGACCCAGTACTTC
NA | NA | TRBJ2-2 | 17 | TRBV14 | CASSQDLANLNTGELFF | TGTGCCAGCAGCCAAGATCTGGCAAACCTGAACACCGGGGAGCTGTTTTTT
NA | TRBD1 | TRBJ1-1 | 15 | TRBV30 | CAWSSLDRLLTEAFF | TGTGCCTGGAGTAGTTTGGACAGGCTGTTGACTGAAGCTTTCTTT
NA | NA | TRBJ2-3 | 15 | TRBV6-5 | CASSYYGGRTDTQYF | TGTGCCAGCAGTTACTACGGGGGGCGCACAGATACGCAGTATTTT
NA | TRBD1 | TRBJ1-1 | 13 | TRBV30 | CAWSPGQWVAAFF | TGTGCCTGGAGCCCGGGACAGTGGGTTGCCGCTTTCTTT
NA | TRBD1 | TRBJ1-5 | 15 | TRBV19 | CASSTSTGFNQPQHF | TGTGCCAGTAGTACTTCGACAGGGTTCAATCAGCCCCAGCATTTT
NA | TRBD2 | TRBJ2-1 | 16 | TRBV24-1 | CATSDARGGGYNEQFF | TGTGCCACCAGTGACGCCCGGGGGGGTGGTTACAATGAGCAGTTCTTC